One TCR beta chain is described in this entry. The data stem from a study of blood T cell repertoires in COVID-19. The V segment lost 4 bases and the J segment 8 bases; nucleotides outside the gene matches: 5. CDR1 and CDR2 from the germline V gene are MNHEY and SVGAGI. The CDR3 runs to 13 residues. Clones were read by immunoSEQ multiplex PCR, and TCRdb kept only the in-frame ones, dropping some. The data show tens of thousands of clones, 85% seen once. The material sequenced was peripheral blood. This clonotype was obtained from a human donor with acute or convalescent COVID-19. The donor label of this sample is uncertain. The chain recombines TRBV6-5 with TRBJ2-1; 7 nucleotides agree with TRBD1. The CDR3 region is CASSWLQGDEQFF. The CDR3 bases are TGTGCCAGCAGTTGGCTGCAGGGGGATGAGCAGTTCTTC.